What follows is one T cell receptor (beta chain) and its context. The data are from a study of shared clonotypes between healthy human individuals. Trimming shortened V by 3 bases and J by 3 bases, and 16 bases separated the two germline ends. CDR1 and CDR2 (germline): SGHTA, FQGNSA. CDR3 size: 16 residues. Libraries were prepared by immunoSEQ multiplex PCR; TCRdb keeps only in-frame clonotypes and omits some of them. The profile shows roughly 2,300,000 clones, less than 95% of them singletons. The chain combines TRBV7-2 with TRBJ2-3, with D possibly TRBD1 on 6 matching bases. The TCR comes from a man in his late teens or twenties in good health. Some clones in this sample may be carry-over from other donors' samples. The source material was naive CD4+ T cells from PBMCs. Indicated subset: CD45RA+ positively selected. The CDR3 here is CASSLLGQRLTDTQYF. The CDR3 nucleotides are TGTGCCAGCAGCTTGCTCGGACAGCGGCTTACAGATACGCAGTATTTT.